These T cell receptor beta chains were read from a single sample in a study of Graves' ophthalmopathy and Graves' hyperthyroidism. TCRdb analysed the multiplex PCR reads with MiXCR anew, one entry per CDR3 protein. The table includes over 500,000 distinct CDR3 sequences, 22% detected once. The sample comprised peripheral blood. All receptors derive from a young woman with stable Graves' hyperthyroidism. Some clones in this sample may be carry-over from other donors' samples. The CDR3 runs from the conserved cysteine through the conserved F or W. The order of the fields is V gene, D gene, clone size, J gene, CDR3 DNA, CDR3 protein. The D gene is left open where the match is weak. The size entry is marked missing in some rows and otherwise reads once, few, many or a size class.

>TRBV4-1|-|many|TRBJ2-7
TGCGCCAGCAGCCAGGACCACGGCGGCTACGAGCAGTACTTC
CASSQDHGGYEQYF
>TRBV6-1|-|many|TRBJ2-7
TGTGCCTCGAAGGGGCAGAAAAAGCTCTACTACGAGCAGTACTTC
CASKGQKKLYYEQYF
>TRBV6-2/TRBV6-3|-|many|TRBJ2-5
TGTGCCAGCAGTTACCTAGGGGGTTCAGAGACCCAGTACTTC
CASSYLGGSETQYF
>TRBV29-1|-|-|TRBJ2-7
TGCAGCGTTATGGACAGCCCGGAAGAGCAGGACTTC
CSVMDSPEEQDF
>TRBV12-3/TRBV12-4|-|many|TRBJ2-2
TGTGCCAGCAGTTTAGGCTGGGAGGAGCTGTTTTTT
CASSLGWEELFF
>TRBV12-3/TRBV12-4|-|many|TRBJ2-2
TGTGCCAGCAGTCCTCGTATAGGACTGAACACCGGGGAGCTGTTTTTT
CASSPRIGLNTGELFF
>TRBV30|TRBD1|many|TRBJ2-2
TGTGCCTGGACTCACGGACAGGGCGCCGGGGAGCTGTTTTTT
CAWTHGQGAGELFF
>TRBV12-3/TRBV12-4|TRBD1|once|TRBJ1-5
TGTGCCAGCAGTTACGGTTACAGGGGACCTCAGCCCCAGCATTTT
CASSYGYRGPQPQHF
>TRBV12-3/TRBV12-4|TRBD1|-|TRBJ1-5
TGTGCCAGCAGTTTAGTAGGGGGCCATCAGCCCCAGCATTTT
CASSLVGGHQPQHF
>TRBV12-3/TRBV12-4|TRBD1|few|TRBJ1-2
TGTGCCAGCAGATACACGGGACAGATAGACTATGGCTACACCTTC
CASRYTGQIDYGYTF
>TRBV27|TRBD2|-|TRBJ2-7
TGTGCCAGCAGTTTAAGAGCGGGAGCCTACGAGCAGTACTTC
CASSLRAGAYEQYF
>TRBV4-1|-|few|TRBJ2-7
TGCGCCAGCAGCCAAGAGGGTGGGCCCCATCCCTCCTACGAGCAGTACTTC
CASSQEGGPHPSYEQYF